The clone carrying this T cell receptor beta chain was picked up many times. TCRdb re-called the 5' RACE reads with MiXCR, one entry per CDR3 protein. The top ten clones hold approximately 8.5% of a sample with some 34,000 distinct CDR3 sequences, 4.7% of them seen once. CDR1 is ENHRY and CDR2 is SYGVKD in the germline V gene. Trimming cost V 4 bases and J 8 bases, with 20 bases left between them. This CDR3 has 15 residues. This record comes from a study of early T cells in non-severe SARS-CoV-2 infection. The V gene is TRBV10-3, the J gene TRBJ2-5, with D tentatively TRBD1 (6 bases). Material: whole blood. This sequence was found in an adult who was a healthcare worker with PCR-confirmed SARS-CoV-2 infection or an uninfected control (not recorded which). CDR3 in DNA: TGTGCCATCAGTGGTTCGGCCCTTCGAGGGGGAACCCAGTACTTC. Translated, it gives CAISGSALRGGTQYF.